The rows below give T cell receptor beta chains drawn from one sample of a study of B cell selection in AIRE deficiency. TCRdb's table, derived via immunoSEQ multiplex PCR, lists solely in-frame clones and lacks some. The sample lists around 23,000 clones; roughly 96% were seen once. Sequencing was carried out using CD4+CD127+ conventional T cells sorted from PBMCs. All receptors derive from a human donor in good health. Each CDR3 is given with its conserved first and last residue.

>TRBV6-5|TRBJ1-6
CASSRGHDNSPLHF
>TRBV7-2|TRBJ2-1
CASSIGTTHYNEQFF
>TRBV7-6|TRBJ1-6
CASSPRDILSPLHF
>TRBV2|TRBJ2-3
CASTPSGQGTDTQYF
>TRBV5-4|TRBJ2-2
CASEIGTGPGELFF
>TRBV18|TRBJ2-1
CASSPRLGVNEQFF
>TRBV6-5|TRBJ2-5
CASTPGLDRETQYF
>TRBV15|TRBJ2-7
CATSRDKGSNYEQYF
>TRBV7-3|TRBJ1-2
CASSYGQGGGYTF
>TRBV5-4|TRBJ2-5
CASSLDGTYGKGMYF
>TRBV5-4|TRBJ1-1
CASSSDRGLTEAFF
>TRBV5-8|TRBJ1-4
CASTPYRDGEKLFF
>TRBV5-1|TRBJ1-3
CASSIRDPGMAGNTIYF
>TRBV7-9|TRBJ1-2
CASSLGGTLEGGYTF
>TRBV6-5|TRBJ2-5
CASSYLAGGGQETQYF
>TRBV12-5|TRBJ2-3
CASGLGRVSTDTQYF
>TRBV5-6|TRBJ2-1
CASSFWQGANEQFF
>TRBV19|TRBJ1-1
CASSSTRQWNTEAFF
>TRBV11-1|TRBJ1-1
CASSFSGLNTEAFF
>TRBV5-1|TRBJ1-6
CASSLDGTNSPLHF
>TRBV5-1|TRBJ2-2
CASTPGQPNTGELFF
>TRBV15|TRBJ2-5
CATSRPPRTSGSQETQYF
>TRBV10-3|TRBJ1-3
CAALRPGNTIYF
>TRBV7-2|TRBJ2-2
CASSASSGNTGELFF
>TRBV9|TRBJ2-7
CASSAQQGPYYEQYF
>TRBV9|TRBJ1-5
CASSRRNSNQPQHF
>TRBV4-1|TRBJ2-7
CASSQVETSVSYEQYF
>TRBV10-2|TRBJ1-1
CASRPSGARTEAFF
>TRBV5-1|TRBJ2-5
CASSSEVAETQYF
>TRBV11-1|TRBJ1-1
CASSLFSTGAEAFF
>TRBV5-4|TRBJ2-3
CASSFSSGQLSTDTQYF
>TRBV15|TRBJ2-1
CATSPDSGSNEQFF
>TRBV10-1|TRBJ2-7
CASRLLQGWEQYF
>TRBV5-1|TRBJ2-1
CASSLASGSSYNEQFF
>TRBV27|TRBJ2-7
CASSFRDLGEQYF
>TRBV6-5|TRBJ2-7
CASSYSGTDAYEQYF
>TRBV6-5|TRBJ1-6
CASSLGGVTSPLHF
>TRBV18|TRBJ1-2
CASSPPHTTYGYTF
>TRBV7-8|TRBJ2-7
CASSPKMSLAHYEQYF
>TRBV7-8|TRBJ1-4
CASSKGRGHSNEKLFF
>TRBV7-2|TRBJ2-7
CASSPGGQGREQYF
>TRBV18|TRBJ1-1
CASSPRVQGVGTEAFF
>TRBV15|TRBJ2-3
CATSSRLAGNTDTQYF
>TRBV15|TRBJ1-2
CATSRIRGKTVRIWGNYGYTF
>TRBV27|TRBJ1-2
CASSPDRGLTGYTF
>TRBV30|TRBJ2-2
CASRPTWAYATGELFF
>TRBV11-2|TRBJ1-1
CASSAGQGRTNTEAFF
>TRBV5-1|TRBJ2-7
CASSTDSSYEQYF
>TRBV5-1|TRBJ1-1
CASSLAQTNTEAFF